This T cell receptor (beta chain) was found in a study of cytomegalovirus exposure and HLA in healthy donors. Findings of the study overall: Later analysis associated a missense DCLRE1C variant with TCR beta V- and J-gene trimming. A later analysis reportedly found that, within productive TCRs, an Asian-associated ancestry cluster had fewer N-insertions than the mean observed across the approximately 660 donors. Sequencing depth roughly uniform across donors was assumed in presence/absence analyses. CMV serostatus stood as the only immune exposure information on hand.

The PCR contained 60 Vbeta and 13 Jbeta primers. Data came from immunoSEQ multiplex PCR; TCRdb stores just in-frame clones and leaves some out. Counted here are about 130,000 clones, approximately 10% occurring once; the ten biggest clones make up about 4.7%. A note on this clone: The target antigen is unknown.

The CDR3 has 15 residues. Trimming removed 2 bases from V and 4 bases from J; junction bases left unmatched: 8. Germline CDR1 is SGHRS and CDR2 is YFSETQ. This sequence originates from a woman aged 18-29 years in good health and CMV-seropositive. The source material was PBMCs. This chain links TRBV5-1 with TRBJ2-7, with 8 bases aligning to TRBD2. The CDR3 sequence is CASSLGTSPLYEQYF. The CDR3 DNA is TGCGCCAGCAGCTTAGGGACTAGTCCTTTGTACGAGCAGTACTTC.